This T cell receptor (beta chain) was profiled in a study of shared clonotypes between healthy human individuals. Generated by immunoSEQ multiplex PCR, the TCRdb table keeps only in-frame clones and is missing some. The data contain about 690,000 clones, less than 95% of them seen just once; the ten biggest clones take up 34%. V was trimmed by 3 bases and J by 6 bases, leaving 9 bases between them. CDR3 size: 13 residues. Germline values: CDR1 SGHVS, CDR2 FQNEAQ. The sequence came from a man aged 18 to 29 in good health. Some clones in this sample may be carry-over from other donors' samples. What was sequenced was memory CD8+ T cells from PBMCs. The sample's subset: CD45RO+ cells pooled with CCR7-negative TemRA cells. The J gene is TRBJ2-1, the V gene TRBV7-8, with D unclear. For the CDR3, the DNA is TGTGCCAGCAGCTTCCTAAAGTCCAATGAGCAGTTCTTC. Translating it yields CASSFLKSNEQFF.